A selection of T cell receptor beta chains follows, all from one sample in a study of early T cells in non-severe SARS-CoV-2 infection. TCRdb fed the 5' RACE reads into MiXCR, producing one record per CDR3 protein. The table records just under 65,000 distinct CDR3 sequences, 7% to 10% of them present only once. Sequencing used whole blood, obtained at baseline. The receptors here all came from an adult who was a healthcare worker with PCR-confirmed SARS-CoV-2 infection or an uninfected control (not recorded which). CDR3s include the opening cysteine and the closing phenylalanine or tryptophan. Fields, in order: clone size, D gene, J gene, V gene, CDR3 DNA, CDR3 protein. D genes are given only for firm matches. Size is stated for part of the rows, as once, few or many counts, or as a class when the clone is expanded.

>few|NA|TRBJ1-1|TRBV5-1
TGCGCCAGCAGCGAATTACAGCGCTTCGACACTGAAGCTTTCTTT
CASSELQRFDTEAFF
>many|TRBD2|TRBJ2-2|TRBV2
TGTGCCAGCAGTGTGACTAGCGGGAGCACCGGGGAGCTGTTTTTT
CASSVTSGSTGELFF
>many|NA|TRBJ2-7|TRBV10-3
TGTGCCATCAGATTGAGTGGCGCGTCCTACGAGCAGTACTTC
CAIRLSGASYEQYF
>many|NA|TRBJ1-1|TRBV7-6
TGTGCCAGCAGCCCACAAACTGGACAGCCCGAGGCTTTCTTT
CASSPQTGQPEAFF
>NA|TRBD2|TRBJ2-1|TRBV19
TGTGCCAGTAGTATCGAAGGTGTAGCGGGAGTTTTCAATGAGCAGTTCTTC
CASSIEGVAGVFNEQFF
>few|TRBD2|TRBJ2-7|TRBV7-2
TGTGCCAGCAGCTTAAGGCTAGCGGGAGCGGCCCACTTC
CASSLRLAGAAHF
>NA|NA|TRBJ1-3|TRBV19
TGTGCCAGTAAAGAGAGTCCGTATGGAAACACCATATATTTT
CASKESPYGNTIYF
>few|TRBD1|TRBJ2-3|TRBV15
TGTGCCACCAGCAGAGAGGGACAGGGGAGCACAGATACGCAGTATTTT
CATSREGQGSTDTQYF
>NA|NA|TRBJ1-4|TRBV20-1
TGCAGTGCACAGGGATTAACTAATGAAAAACTGTTTTTT
CSAQGLTNEKLFF
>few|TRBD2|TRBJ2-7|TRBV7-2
TGTGCCAGCAGCCAACCCGGGACTAGCGGGAGGGCCTACGAGCAGTACTTC
CASSQPGTSGRAYEQYF
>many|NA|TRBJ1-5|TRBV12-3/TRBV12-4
TGTGCCAGCAGTGGGGGGGGCGGTCAGCCCCAGCATTTT
CASSGGGGQPQHF
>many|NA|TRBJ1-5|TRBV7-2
TGTGCCAGCAGCTCTGGGGCGCAGCCCCAGCATTTT
CASSSGAQPQHF
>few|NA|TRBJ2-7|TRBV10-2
TGCGCCAGCCTCCGGTTGGGGACCCTTTACGAGCAGTACTTC
CASLRLGTLYEQYF
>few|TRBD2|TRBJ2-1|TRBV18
TGTGCCAGCTCACCACCAACTAGCGGCAATGAGCAGTTCTTC
CASSPPTSGNEQFF
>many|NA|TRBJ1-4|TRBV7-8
TGTGCCAGCAGCACGGACACAGCAACTAATGAAAAACTGTTTTTT
CASSTDTATNEKLFF
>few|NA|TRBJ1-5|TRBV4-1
TGCGCCAGCACCCGATTTTGGGGGCAGAATCAGCCCCAGCATTTT
CASTRFWGQNQPQHF
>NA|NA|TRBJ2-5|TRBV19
TGTGCCAGTAGTGCCCGCCAGGGACTCCAAGAGACCCAGTACTTC
CASSARQGLQETQYF
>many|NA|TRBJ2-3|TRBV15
TGTGCCACCAGCCGGGGAAACACAGATACGCAGTATTTT
CATSRGNTDTQYF
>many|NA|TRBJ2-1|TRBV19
TGTGCCAGTAGTATCGTTATCGTCTTAGGTGAGCAGTTCTTC
CASSIVIVLGEQFF
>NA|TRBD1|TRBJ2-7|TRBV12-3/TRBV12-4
TGTGCCAGCAGTTCTCCACCGGGACAGGGTGCCTACGAGCAGTACTTC
CASSSPPGQGAYEQYF
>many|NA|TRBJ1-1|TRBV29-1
TGCAGCGTTGAAGATTTCCGTGGGGCTTTCTTT
CSVEDFRGAFF
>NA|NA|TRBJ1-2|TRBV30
TGCGCCTGGAGTCTGGCTGGGCTCGAATGGCTCTACACCTTC
CAWSLAGLEWLYTF
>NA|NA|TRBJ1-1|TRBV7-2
TGTGCCAGCAGCTTACGGGGGAGTGACGCTGAAGCTTTCTTT
CASSLRGSDAEAFF
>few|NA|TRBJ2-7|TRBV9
TGTGCCAGCAGCCCGCACTCCGAGCAGTACTTC
CASSPHSEQYF
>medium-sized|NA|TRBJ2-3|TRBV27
TGTGCCAGCAGTCTATCTAGTACCACAGATACGCAGTATTTT
CASSLSSTTDTQYF
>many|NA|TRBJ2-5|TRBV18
TGTGCCAGCTCACTAGTACTCCAAGAGACCCAGTACTTC
CASSLVLQETQYF
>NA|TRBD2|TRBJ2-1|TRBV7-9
TGTGCCAGCAGCTTAGCTAGCGGGGTGTACAATGAGCAGTTCTTC
CASSLASGVYNEQFF
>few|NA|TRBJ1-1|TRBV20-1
TGCAGTGCTAAAGGGACGAGAGCTTTCTTT
CSAKGTRAFF
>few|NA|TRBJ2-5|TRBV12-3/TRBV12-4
TGTGCCAGCAGTTTATCAGGTCCAGAGACCCAGTACTTC
CASSLSGPETQYF
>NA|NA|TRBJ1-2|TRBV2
TGTGCCAGCAGTGAACGAGGCAGGGCGGGCTACACCTTC
CASSERGRAGYTF
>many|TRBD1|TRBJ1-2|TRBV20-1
TGCAGTGCTAGGAGGACAGGGGAGTGGAAGAACTATGGCTACACCTTC
CSARRTGEWKNYGYTF
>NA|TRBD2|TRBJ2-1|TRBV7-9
TGTGCCAGCAGCCAAGGAGCGGGAGGCAATGAGCAGTTCTTC
CASSQGAGGNEQFF
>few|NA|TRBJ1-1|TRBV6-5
TGTGCCAGCAGTTACTCGGGCCTCAGCGCGACTGAAGCTTTCTTT
CASSYSGLSATEAFF
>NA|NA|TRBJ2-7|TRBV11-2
TGTGCCAGCAGCTTAGGGAATATCGAGGGGCAGTACTTC
CASSLGNIEGQYF
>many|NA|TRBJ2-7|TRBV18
TGTGCCAGCTCACCGACTTCCGGGAATACCTACGAGCAGTACTTC
CASSPTSGNTYEQYF
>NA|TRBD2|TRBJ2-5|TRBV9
TGTGCCAGCAGCTCCGGACTAGCGGGAGAAGAGACCCAGTACTTC
CASSSGLAGEETQYF
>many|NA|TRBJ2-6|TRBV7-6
TGTGCCAGCAGCCCGAGCACAGGGCTCTCTGGGGCCAACGTCCTGACTTTC
CASSPSTGLSGANVLTF
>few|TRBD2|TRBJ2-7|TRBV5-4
TGTGCCAGCAGTCAAACTAGCGGGAGTCATCAGGAGCAGTACTTC
CASSQTSGSHQEQYF
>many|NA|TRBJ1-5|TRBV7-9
TGTGCCAGCAGCTTGGGGGTTGGGCAGCCCCAGCATTTT
CASSLGVGQPQHF
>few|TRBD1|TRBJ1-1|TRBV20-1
TGCAGTGCTCAGGGACAGGGGAGGACTGAAGCTTTCTTT
CSAQGQGRTEAFF
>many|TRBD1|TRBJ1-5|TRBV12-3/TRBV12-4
TGTGCCAGCAGTTTGGGGACAGGGGTACTGCGTCAGCCCCAGCATTTT
CASSLGTGVLRQPQHF
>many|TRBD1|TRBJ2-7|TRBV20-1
TGCAGTGCTAGGAGGCAGGGGGCGGTATACGAGCAGTACTTC
CSARRQGAVYEQYF